This T cell receptor (beta chain) was captured in a study of shared clonotypes between healthy human individuals. The CDR3 contains 16 residues. V shed 5 bases and J shed 8 bases, with 21 bases lying between them. Germline V gene lookup returns CDR1 SGHTA and CDR2 FQGNSA. Data came from immunoSEQ multiplex PCR; TCRdb stores just in-frame clones and leaves some out. Seen here are 850,000 to 1,100,000 clones, approximately 80% observed once, and the top ten hold approximately 0.9%. The rearrangement joins TRBV7-2 to TRBJ1-4, with D maybe TRBD1 (5 bases). The sequence was obtained from a man aged 18-30 years in good health. Some clones in this sample may be carry-over from other donors' samples. The sample was memory CD4+ T cells from PBMCs. The sample's subset: CD45RA-negative fraction. CDR3 region: CASSPGRGVRGEKLFF. CDR3 sequence (DNA): TGTGCCAGCAGCCCCGGTCGGGGGGTTCGGGGCGAAAAACTGTTTTTT.